A single sample gave rise to the 13 T cell receptor beta chains below, sequenced in a study of blood T cell repertoires in COVID-19. Sequencing used immunoSEQ multiplex PCR; TCRdb keeps in-frame clones, though not all of them. The top ten clones hold roughly two fifths of a sample with about 65,000 clones, roughly 82% of them seen once. The sequencing sample was made of peripheral blood. The receptors here all came from a human donor in a cohort sampled during active COVID-19.

The chain has TRBV5-4 and TRBJ1-2; 7 bases are shared with TRBD1. CDR1 is SGHNT, CDR2 YYREEE, per germline (reference sequence). The CDR3 is made up of 14 amino acids. After removal of 4 bases from V and 8 bases from J, the junction contained 11 bases not matched to a gene. CDR3 in amino acids: CASSISTGEYGYTF. For the CDR3, the DNA is TGTGCCAGCAGCATTAGTACAGGGGAGTACGGCTACACCTTC.

The count of this clone is one. The rearrangement links TRBV6-5 to TRBJ1-2; D is undetermined. The germline V and J ends were trimmed by 2 bases and 4 bases, with 11 bases remaining between them. Germline loops: CDR1 MNHEY, CDR2 SVGAGI. The CDR3 loop spans 14 amino acids. The CDR3 region has the DNA TGTGCCAGCAGTTACGGTAGAGGGTTCTATGGCTACACCTTC. Translating gives CASSYGRGFYGYTF.

The chain has TRBV19 and TRBJ1-3, with 8 bases fitting TRBD1. The germline V gene encodes CDR1 LNHDA and CDR2 SQIVND (reference sequence). The junction had 8 bases not matched to a gene; V was cut back by 5 bases and J by 8 bases. The CDR3 contains 14 residues. In DNA, the CDR3 is TGTGCCAGTAGTCCATGGACAGGGTTCGACACCATATATTTT. Its protein product is CASSPWTGFDTIYF.

The chain recombines TRBV4-2 with TRBJ2-1; tentative D call: TRBD2 (6 bases). This CDR3 spans 16 amino acids. Per germline, CDR1 LGHNA and CDR2 YNFKEQ. Deletions cut 3 bases from V and 1 base from J, with 13 bases between. The CDR3 DNA is TGTGCCAGCAGCCAGTCATCAGGAGGGTCCTACAATGAGCAGTTCTTC. Its protein is CASSQSSGGSYNEQFF.

This chain connects TRBV5-1 to TRBJ2-5, with 13 bases lining up with TRBD2. This CDR3 spans 20 amino acids. The germline CDR1 and CDR2 sequences are SGHRS and YFSETQ. The ends lost 1 base at V and 0 bases at J; junction bases unmatched: 12. The CDR3 DNA follows: TGCGCCAGCAGCTTGCGGCCGGTAAGACTAGCGGGGGGATACCAAGAGACCCAGTACTTC. Its translation: CASSLRPVRLAGGYQETQYF. The entire variable domain, with the rest obtained from reference TRBV5-1 and TRBJ2-5, is as follows: KAGVTQTPRYLIKTRGQQVTLSCSPISGHRSVSWYQQTPGQGLQFLFEYFSETQRNKGNFPGRFSGRQFSNSRSEMNVSTLELGDSALYLCASSLRPVRLAGGYQETQYFGPGTRLLVL.

V is TRBV15 and J is TRBJ1-4; 9 nucleotides line up with TRBD1. Germline lookup yields CDR1 LNHNV and CDR2 YYDKDF (reference sequence). With 3 bases clipped from V and 7 bases from J, the junction kept 9 bases outside the gene matches. The CDR3 extends over 16 amino acids. The CDR3 DNA is TGTGCCACCAGCAGGGATATGGGACAGGGTCGTGAAAAACTGTTTTTT. Its protein product is CATSRDMGQGREKLFF.

The chain's CDR3 is CASSRGLYNEQFF. CDR3 nucleotide sequence: TGTGCCAGCAGCCGGGGACTTTACAATGAGCAGTTCTTC. The gene calls are TRBV12-3 or TRBV12-4 and TRBJ2-1; a possible D gene is TRBD2 (6 bases). Trimming cost V 6 bases and J 4 bases, with 10 bases left between them. This CDR3 region has 13 residues.

The chain joins TRBV4-1 to TRBJ2-1; 11 positions agree with TRBD1. V gave up 3 bases and J gave up 9 bases; unmatched junction bases: 10. The germline gives CDR1 MGHRA, CDR2 YSYEKL. The CDR3 contains 16 residues. The CDR3 loop reads CASSQTGDRGIGEQFF. The DNA of the CDR3 is TGCGCCAGCAGCCAGACTGGGGACAGGGGGATTGGTGAGCAGTTCTTC.

This clone was detected only once. This chain connects TRBV7-8 to TRBJ1-2; 11 bases align to TRBD1. The junction had 12 bases not matched to a gene; V was cut back by 5 bases and J by 4 bases. Looked up from germline, CDR1 is SGHVS and CDR2 is FQNEAQ. This CDR3 is 17 amino acids long. CDR3 sequence reads: CASSPTRTGGGRYGYTF. For the CDR3, the DNA is TGTGCCAGCAGCCCGACGCGGACAGGGGGCGGCCGCTATGGCTACACCTTC.

This clone came up once. DNA of the CDR3: TGTGCCAGCAGTGGGGGACAGGGGGTCTATGGCTACACCTTC. It codes for CASSGGQGVYGYTF. The chain has TRBV2 and TRBJ1-2; 11 nucleotides line up with TRBD1. The CDR3 is 14 amino acids. J lost 4 bases, V lost 4 bases, and 2 bases had no gene match. Germline V gene lookup returns CDR1 SNHLY and CDR2 FYNNEI.

J is TRBJ1-2 and V is TRBV5-1; D perhaps matches TRBD1 (6 bases). V dropped 1 base and J dropped 10 bases, with 14 bases sitting between them. This CDR3 contains 13 residues. From germline, CDR1 is SGHRS and CDR2 YFSETQ. The CDR3 DNA reads TGCGCCAGCAGCTTGTTCCGGGACAATCTCTACACCTTC. Translated, it gives CASSLFRDNLYTF.

This clone has just one count. The chain combines TRBV11-2 with TRBJ1-1, with D possibly being TRBD1 (5 bases). CDR3 length equals 12 residues. Germline V CDR1 and CDR2: SGHAT, FQNNGV. The ends were cut back, 6 bases at V and 6 bases at J, with 11 bases in the middle. The CDR3 spells CASSLLGAEAFF. Written as DNA, the CDR3 is TGTGCCAGCAGTCTTCTAGGGGCTGAAGCTTTCTTT.

V usage is TRBV30 and J usage is TRBJ1-1, with D tentatively TRBD1 (5 bases). This CDR3 has 13 amino acids. Trimming shortened V by 4 bases and J by 11 bases, and 20 bases separated the two germline ends. Looked up from germline, CDR1 is GTSNPN and CDR2 is SVGIG (reference sequence). The CDR3 protein is CAWTAGMFTRAFF. CDR3 bases: TGTGCCTGGACGGCAGGGATGTTTACACGGGCTTTCTTT.